These T cell receptor beta chains were read from a single sample in a study of cytomegalovirus exposure and HLA in healthy donors. Clones were sequenced by immunoSEQ multiplex PCR, and TCRdb holds only the in-frame ones, with some missing. The sample lists approximately 90,000 clones, approximately 93% occurring once. The sample taken for sequencing was PBMCs. These receptors were obtained from a woman in her 30s in good health and CMV-seropositive. Each CDR3 is given with its conserved first and last residue.

TRBV7-6	TRBJ1-3	CASSPPGSGFSGNTIYF
TRBV29-1	TRBJ1-3	CSVRHAAGGTIYF
TRBV5-8	TRBJ1-4	CAILGTDEKLFF
TRBV5-1	TRBJ2-3	CASSLGRSADTQYF
TRBV30	TRBJ1-2	CAWSRQGADGYTF
TRBV5-4	TRBJ2-5	CASSPGQGPQETQYF
TRBV19	TRBJ2-2	CASSISGLAGAPTGELFF
TRBV9	TRBJ1-3	CASSPSSGNTIYF
TRBV4-1	TRBJ1-1	CASSQVLDRGRTEAFF
TRBV9	TRBJ2-1	CASSVAGLGVNEQFF
TRBV19	TRBJ1-2	CASTTGEQPIYGYTF
TRBV6-5	TRBJ2-5	CASSYRGVGVQETQYF
TRBV11-3	TRBJ2-7	CASSSRGQYEQYF
TRBV29-1	TRBJ2-1	CSVSRRRGQDNEQFF
TRBV15	TRBJ2-7	CATSIYAGAGSSYEQYF
TRBV5-6	TRBJ2-7	CASSPTNRGHEQYF
TRBV5-1	TRBJ1-1	CASSWFRDRRTYTEAFF
TRBV4-3	TRBJ1-4	CASSQDRRQALNEKLFF
TRBV18	TRBJ2-3	CASSPSGGPQSTQYF
TRBV7-2	TRBJ1-1	CASSPMAIPFF
TRBV11-2	TRBJ2-7	CASSLGVPPYEQYF
TRBV29-1	TRBJ2-7	CSYRELGPYEQYF
TRBV27	TRBJ2-4	CASRRGTQGIQYF
TRBV5-4	TRBJ2-7	CASSFGTSGSYEQYF
TRBV27	TRBJ1-1	CASIKGIRGNEAFF
TRBV5-4	TRBJ1-5	CASSLGGQVNQPQHF
TRBV30	TRBJ2-1	CAWRRGLAGAGEQFF
TRBV21-1	TRBJ2-5	CASSSGPGETQYF
TRBV19	TRBJ2-5	CASSIMGGTETQYF